The next 21 T cell receptor beta chains were all read from a single sample in a study of immune evolution from preneoplasia to lung adenocarcinoma. The repertoire was sequenced with immunoSEQ multiplex PCR; TCRdb's copy has only in-frame clones and lacks some. Among several thousand clones listed, around 85% were seen once. The sequenced sample consisted of FFPE minimally invasive lung adenocarcinoma tissue. The receptors shown here come from an older person with lung adenocarcinoma.

This clone was recorded a few times. V is TRBV11-3 and J is TRBJ2-1; tentatively, D is TRBD2 (6 bases). Germline assignment: CDR1 SGHNT and CDR2 YENEEA. The V end lost 7 bases, the J end lost 8 bases, and 15 bases lay between the germline ends. This CDR3 region has 13 residues. The DNA for the CDR3 is TGTGCCAGCAAACGGAGGGATCGGGATGAGCAGTTCTTC. It translates to CASKRRDRDEQFF.

V is TRBV18 and J is TRBJ1-1, with 8 bases aligning to TRBD1. CDR3 size: 14 residues. The V segment lost 3 bases and the J segment 5 bases; nucleotides outside the gene matches: 5. CDR1 and CDR2 from the germline V gene are KGHSH and LQKENI. CDR3 sequence (DNA): TGTGCCAGCTCACCCTTGGGACAGGTAACTGAAGCTTTCTTT. It specifies CASSPLGQVTEAFF.

In this sample, this clone turned up a few times. The J gene is TRBJ1-4, the V gene TRBV25-1, with D possibly TRBD1 on 5 matching bases. Germline loops: CDR1 MGHDK, CDR2 SYGVNS. The CDR3 contains 15 residues. Deletions cut 0 bases from V and 1 base from J, with 6 bases between. CDR3 residues: CASSEYGGTNEKLFF. CDR3 coding DNA: TGTGCCAGCAGTGAATACGGGGGAACTAATGAAAAACTGTTTTTT.

This rearrangement joins TRBV9 to TRBJ2-1; 9 bases match TRBD1. V shed 2 bases, J shed 8 bases, and the junction held 8 bases outside the gene matches. This CDR3 is 15 amino acids long. Germline values: CDR1 SGDLS, CDR2 YYNGEE. The CDR3 region is CASSVAGTGTHEQFF. As DNA, the CDR3 is TGTGCCAGCAGCGTGGCCGGGACAGGGACCCATGAGCAGTTCTTC.

In this sample, this clone turned up once. The rearrangement links TRBV6-1 to TRBJ2-3, with a possible D match to TRBD1 (6 bases). The CDR3 loop spans 15 amino acids. Germline CDR1 MNHNS, CDR2 SASEGT. V dropped 4 bases and J dropped 6 bases, with 17 bases sitting between them. The CDR3 sequence: CASSGGPYTSDTQYF. CDR3 nucleotides: TGTGCCAGCAGTGGGGGGCCCTATACCTCGGATACGCAGTATTTT.

This clone was detected only once. This chain uses TRBV6-6 with TRBJ1-6; tentative D call: TRBD1 (6 bases). Germline CDR1 is MNHNY and CDR2 is SVGAGI (reference sequence). The CDR3 spans 15 residues. V gave up 2 bases and J gave up 7 bases, with 12 bases separating them. CDR3 bases: TGTGCCAGCAGTTACGTTACGGGGGGCAATTCACCCCTCCACTTT. This sequence encodes CASSYVTGGNSPLHF.

The V gene is TRBV5-1, the J gene TRBJ2-1; 7 bases map to TRBD1. CDR1 SGHRS and CDR2 YFSETQ come from the germline V gene. The CDR3 runs to 15 residues. Trimming at V came to 3 bases and at J to 4 bases, leaving 7 bases not matched to a gene. This CDR3 is CASSSGTADYNEQFF. CDR3 DNA sequence: TGCGCCAGCAGCTCTGGGACAGCCGATTACAATGAGCAGTTCTTC.

This sequence joins TRBV6-5 and TRBJ2-5; D call uncertain. There are 15 residues in the CDR3. The V and J ends lost 0 bases and 2 bases respectively, with 10 bases between them. Germline V gene data show CDR1 as MNHEY and CDR2 as SVGAGI. DNA for the CDR3: TGTGCCAGCAGTTACTCGAGTAGGTGGCAAGAGACCCAGTACTTC. Its translation: CASSYSSRWQETQYF.

The chain uses TRBV28 and TRBJ1-4, with D unclear. V dropped 6 bases and J dropped 10 bases, with 18 bases sitting between them. Germline loops: CDR1 MDHEN, CDR2 SYDVKM. The CDR3 covers 14 residues. CDR3 protein: CASRQIGQLGKLFF. DNA of the CDR3: TGTGCCAGCAGACAGATAGGGCAGCTAGGAAAACTGTTTTTT.

The chain links TRBV10-3 to TRBJ2-5; 8 bases align to TRBD2. The CDR3 is 14 residues long. The V segment lost 4 bases and the J segment 1 base; nucleotides outside the gene matches: 2. The germline V gene encodes CDR1 ENHRY and CDR2 SYGVKD. DNA of the CDR3: TGTGCCATCAGTGCGGGGGGGCTCCAAGAGACCCAGTACTTC. As protein: CAISAGGLQETQYF.

The chain has TRBV9 and TRBJ2-3, with D uncertain. CDR1 and CDR2 (germline): SGDLS, YYNGEE. The CDR3 has 14 residues. V lost 0 bases, J lost 4 bases, and 9 bases lay in between. The CDR3: CASSVGPFPDTQYF. The DNA for the CDR3 is TGTGCCAGCAGCGTAGGCCCATTTCCAGATACGCAGTATTTT.

The rearrangement joins TRBV9 to TRBJ2-5; 11 positions agree with TRBD2. J lost 2 bases, V lost 0 bases, and 0 bases had no gene match. CDR1 is SGDLS and CDR2 is YYNGEE in the germline V gene. The length of the CDR3 is 15 residues. The CDR3: CASSVVAGGQETQYF. Here the CDR3 DNA reads TGTGCCAGCAGCGTAGTAGCGGGGGGGCAAGAGACCCAGTACTTC.

The chain uses TRBV5-1 and TRBJ2-1, with unresolved D. This CDR3 region has 15 residues. Germline CDR1 is SGHRS and CDR2 is YFSETQ. V lost 0 bases and J 6 bases, leaving 13 bases between the germline ends. CDR3 coding DNA: TGCGCCAGCAGCTTGGTTCTTGGGCAGGCCAATGAGCAGTTCTTC. Protein: CASSLVLGQANEQFF.

This clone was seen only a few times. V usage is TRBV18 and J usage is TRBJ1-3; no clear D gene. V shed 2 bases and J shed 2 bases, with 7 bases lying between them. Germline V gene data show CDR1 as KGHSH and CDR2 as LQKENI. The CDR3 consists of 14 residues. This chain's CDR3 is CASSPTGTGNTIYF. CDR3 nucleotide sequence: TGTGCCAGCTCACCAACGGGGACTGGAAACACCATATATTTT.

The J gene is TRBJ1-1, the V gene TRBV9; no firm D call. V was cut by 0 bases and J by 5 bases, with 8 bases left in between. Germline V lookup: CDR1 SGDLS, CDR2 YYNGEE. The CDR3 runs to 13 residues. In DNA form, the CDR3 reads TGTGCCAGCAGCGTAGGAGTGGAAACTGAAGCTTTCTTT. It translates to CASSVGVETEAFF. The full variable domain, in which reference TRBV9 and TRBJ1-1 provide the parts outside the CDR3, is DSGVTQTPKHLITATGQRVTLRCSPRSGDLSVYWYQQSLDQGLQFLIQYYNGEERAKGNILERFSAQQFPDLHSELNLSSLELGDSALYFCASSVGVETEAFFGQGTRLTVV.

The chain employs TRBV15 and TRBJ1-1, with unresolved D. CDR3 length: 11 residues. The V and J ends lost 3 bases and 7 bases respectively, with 6 bases between them. Germline assignment: CDR1 LNHNV and CDR2 YYDKDF (reference sequence). The CDR3, as DNA: TGTGCCACCAGCAGGAGGGATGAAGCTTTCTTT. This translates into CATSRRDEAFF.

The CDR3 region has the DNA TGTGCCAGCAGTTTAACGAAGGGTTACGAGCAGTACTTC. Translating it yields CASSLTKGYEQYF. This rearrangement joins TRBV27 to TRBJ2-7; D call uncertain. The germline CDR1 and CDR2 sequences are MNHEY and SMNVEV (reference sequence). CDR3 length equals 13 residues. Between the trimmed V and J ends, which lost 2 bases and 4 bases, there was a span of 9 bases.

J is TRBJ1-6 and V is TRBV5-4, with 8 nucleotides matching TRBD1. The CDR3 loop spans 16 amino acids. The junction had 5 bases not matched to a gene; V was cut back by 0 bases and J by 6 bases. CDR1 and CDR2 from the germline V gene are SGHNT and YYREEE (reference sequence). In nucleotides, the CDR3 is TGTGCCAGCAGCTTGGCCGGGACAGGATCTAATTCACCCCTCCACTTT. It is translated as CASSLAGTGSNSPLHF.

This rearrangement joins TRBV7-8 to TRBJ2-2, with D maybe TRBD1 (6 bases). Germline V gene lookup returns CDR1 SGHVS and CDR2 FQNEAQ. Trimming took 6 bases from V and 5 from J, leaving 13 bases between them. This CDR3 region has 14 residues. CDR3 loop: CASSLTGNTGELFF. The CDR3, as DNA: TGTGCCAGCAGTCTTACAGGGAATACCGGGGAGCTGTTTTTT.

This sequence joins TRBV4-1 and TRBJ2-5; D remains ambiguous. The CDR3 loop spans 14 amino acids. Germline CDR1 reads MGHRA; CDR2 reads YSYEKL. Trimming took 0 bases from V and 2 from J, leaving 7 bases between them. CDR3 loop: CASSQEMDQETQYF. CDR3 DNA: TGCGCCAGCAGCCAAGAGATGGATCAAGAGACCCAGTACTTC.

This clone came up once. This chain links TRBV2 with TRBJ1-5; D is uncertain. The CDR3 runs 14 residues. The V gene lost 1 base and the J gene lost 0 bases, with 4 bases spanning the gap. CDR1 and CDR2 from the germline V gene are SNHLY and FYNNEI. The CDR3 sequence: CASSEGVSNQPQHF. The CDR3 DNA reads TGTGCCAGCAGTGAAGGAGTTAGCAATCAGCCCCAGCATTTT.